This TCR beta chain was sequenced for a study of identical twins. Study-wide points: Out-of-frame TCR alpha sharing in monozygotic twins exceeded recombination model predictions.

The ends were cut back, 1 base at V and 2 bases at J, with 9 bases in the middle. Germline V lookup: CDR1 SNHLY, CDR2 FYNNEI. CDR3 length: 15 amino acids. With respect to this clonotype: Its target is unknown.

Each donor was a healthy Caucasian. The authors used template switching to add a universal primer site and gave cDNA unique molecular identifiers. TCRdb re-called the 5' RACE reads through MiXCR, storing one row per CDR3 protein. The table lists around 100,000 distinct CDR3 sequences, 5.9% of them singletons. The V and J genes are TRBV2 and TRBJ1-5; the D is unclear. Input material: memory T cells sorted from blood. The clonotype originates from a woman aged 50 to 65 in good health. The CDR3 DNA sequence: TGTGCCAGCAGTGAAGGTATGGCGGGCAATCAGCCCCAGCATTTT. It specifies CASSEGMAGNQPQHF.